This T cell receptor (beta chain) appears in the sequencing data of a study of regulatory T cells in long-lasting Graves disease. Notes on the study in general: There were preferences for TRBV28, TRBJ1-2 and TRBJ2-5 in persistent disease. More public clonotypes were shared by persistent patients (about 3,000) than by new patients (approximately 1,000). Persistent Graves' patients showed a TCR diversity that was lower than that of newly diagnosed ones.

The CDR3 runs 14 residues. Germline V gene data show CDR1 as SGHTA and CDR2 as FQGTGA. The V and J ends lost 4 bases and 6 bases, in that order; junction bases with no gene match: 5. With respect to this clonotype: The antigen is undetermined.

CDR3-region Arm-PCR and iRepertoire HTBI primers produced the TCR beta libraries. In the source study's methods: In the combined samples, 62 TRBV and 14 TRBJ segments were identified. TCRdb reprocessed the multiplex PCR reads with MiXCR, giving one entry per CDR3 protein. In this record, the V and J calls reflect TCRdb's handling and not the investigators' own analysis. Among fewer than 450,000 distinct CDR3 sequences listed, about a quarter were seen once. Time point defined: persistent/refractory GD, antithyroid drugs over 5 years with positive TRAb. From PBMCs, RNA was extracted and then used to make the TCR library.

The sample here was peripheral blood mononuclear cells (PBMCs), taken when the disease was refractory, from a patient treated with antithyroid drugs. This TCR came from a female donor with Graves disease. This chain uses TRBV7-3 with TRBJ2-2; TRBD2 matches at 7 bases. The CDR3 sequence is CASSSGTSAGELFF. The CDR3 DNA follows: TGTGCCAGCAGCTCCGGTACTAGCGCCGGGGAGCTGTTTTTT.